This TCR beta chain was recorded in a study of OX40 agonist ivuxolimab in advanced cancers. Study as a whole: Administration of intravenous ivuxolimab to patients occurred every 2 weeks at 0.01 to 10 mg/kg.

V was pared by 0 bases and J by 8 bases, with 5 bases between. CDR1 is KGHSY and CDR2 is FQNENV in the germline V gene. This CDR3 contains 12 residues. Only in-frame clones appear in the TCRdb table, and some are missing; sequencing was by immunoSEQ multiplex PCR. The repertoire has about 76,000 clones, 65% to 90% of them found once; the top ten carry less than 4%. The TCR comes from an adult with an advanced solid tumor such as melanoma, head and neck, liver or kidney cancer. Sequenced material: CD4+ or CD8+ T cells sorted from blood, taken in a trial of the OX40 agonist ivuxolimab. This chain connects TRBV16 to TRBJ2-1, with D unresolved. The CDR3, as DNA: TGTGCCAGCAGCCAATCCGGGTATGAGCAGTTCTTC. Encoded protein: CASSQSGYEQFF.